Below are 15 T cell receptor beta chains sequenced from a single sample in a study of vaccination and CD4 T cells after COVID-19 (dated 2022 in TCRdb). The treatment or condition label for this specimen denotes: 10-day PBMC culture with coronavirus spike peptide pools or control peptides (ViraFEST assay). Their antigen targets remain unknown. Libraries were built with PCR. TCRdb records Illumina iSeq 100 as the sequencer. DNA from cultured CD4+ T cells underwent TCR sequencing with the Oncomine TCR Beta short-read assay at the Johns Hopkins FTIC core. TCRdb took the public reads, trimmed them with fastp at Q25, ran MiXCR for clone calling and kept in-frame beta chains. Every entry covers one CDR3 protein and lists the most common genes and DNA from its rows. This sample has around 10,000 distinct CDR3 sequences in its table, and 64% of those were observed once. The ten largest clones add up to 30% to 35% of the sample.

Material for sequencing was CD4+ T cells from blood, cultured in vitro. The receptors derive from a human donor who had recovered from COVID-19.

The rearrangement uses TRBV30 and TRBJ1-2; 10 bases fit TRBD1. CDR3 length: 14 amino acids. J gave up 4 bases and V 4 bases, and 6 bases lay outside the gene matches. The germline gives CDR1 GTSNPN, CDR2 SVGIG (reference sequence). CDR3 protein: CAWTRQGALYGYTF. The DNA for the CDR3 is TGTGCCTGGACTCGACAGGGGGCTCTCTATGGCTACACCTTC.

A few counts support this clonotype. The genes are TRBV24-1 and TRBJ1-5, with 12 bases fitting TRBD1. The CDR3 covers 17 residues. Germline trimming cut 4 bases from V and 2 bases from J; bases unmatched to any gene: 5. The germline V gene has CDR1 KGHDR and CDR2 SFDVKD. The DNA for the CDR3 is TGTGCCACCAGTGAGTGGGGACAGGGGGCCGGCAATCAGCCCCAGCATTTT. It yields the protein CATSEWGQGAGNQPQHF.

This sequence joins TRBV27 and TRBJ2-5, with D possibly being TRBD2 (5 bases). CDR3 length: 15 amino acids. V was clipped by 0 bases and J by 5 bases, with 13 bases between them. Per the germline V gene, CDR1 is MNHEY and CDR2 is SMNVEV (reference sequence). CDR3 DNA: TGTGCCAGCAGTTTATCGTGGGAGCGCGGGGAGACCCAGTACTTC. Translating it yields CASSLSWERGETQYF.

V usage is TRBV14 and J usage is TRBJ1-2, with D possibly TRBD1 on 5 matching bases. V lost 4 bases and J 6 bases, leaving 18 bases between the germline ends. Looked up from germline, CDR1 is SGHDN and CDR2 is FVKESK. The CDR3 spans 15 residues. CDR3 protein: CASSPPGASRDGYTF. The DNA for the CDR3 is TGTGCCAGCAGCCCCCCAGGAGCCAGCAGGGATGGCTACACCTTC.

V usage is TRBV6-1 and J usage is TRBJ1-5; no clear D. CDR1 is MNHNS, CDR2 SASEGT, per germline. The CDR3 covers 13 residues. Between the trimmed V and J ends, which lost 6 bases and 9 bases, there was a span of 15 bases. The CDR3 nucleotides read TGTGCCAGCAGCCCTAGCGACGGGAGGCCCCAGCATTTT. Translated, it gives CASSPSDGRPQHF.

The genes are TRBV5-1 and TRBJ2-5, with no clear D. The CDR3 length is 12 residues. Germline-derived CDR1 and CDR2 are SGHRS and YFSETQ. Trimming stripped 1 base from V and 1 base from J, with 2 bases between. CDR3 in DNA: TGCGCCAGCAGCTTGACCCAAGAGACCCAGTACTTC. Translating it yields CASSLTQETQYF.

The rearrangement links TRBV2 to TRBJ1-2; 7 nucleotides line up with TRBD1. Germline V lookup: CDR1 SNHLY, CDR2 FYNNEI. With V trimmed by 7 bases and J by 4 bases, 9 bases remained unmatched. This CDR3 has 14 amino acids. CDR3 loop: CASNRDSKTYGYTF. The CDR3 nucleotides read TGTGCCAGCAACAGGGACAGCAAAACCTATGGCTACACCTTC.

The chain carries TRBV11-2 and TRBJ2-5; 10 nucleotides align to TRBD1. The CDR3 is made up of 15 amino acids. Trimming removed 5 bases from V and 0 bases from J; junction bases left unmatched: 3. Germline V CDR1 and CDR2: SGHAT, FQNNGV. The CDR3 nucleotides read TGTGCCAGCAGCCTGACAGGGGGCCACCAAGAGACCCAGTACTTC. As protein: CASSLTGGHQETQYF. The whole variable domain, filled in from reference TRBV11-2 and TRBJ2-5, reads EAGVAQSPRYKIIEKRQSVAFWCNPISGHATLYWYQQILGQGPKLLIQFQNNGVVDDSQLPKDRFSAERLKGVDSTLKIQPAKLEDSAVYLCASSLTGGHQETQYFGPGTRLLVL.

The chain uses TRBV20-1 and TRBJ2-5; the match to TRBD2 covers 7 bases. Trimming took 1 base from V and 2 from J; bases not matched to a gene: 4. Looked up from germline, CDR1 is DFQATT and CDR2 is SNEGSKA (reference sequence). There are 14 residues in the CDR3. CDR3 region: CSARVGTTQETQYF. The CDR3 nucleotides read TGCAGTGCTAGAGTGGGGACTACACAAGAGACCCAGTACTTC.

The chain couples TRBV6-1 to TRBJ2-7; TRBD2 is a possible D gene (5 bases). CDR3 length: 16 amino acids. Germline assignment: CDR1 MNHNS and CDR2 SASEGT. The V end lost 0 bases, the J end lost 1 base, and 13 bases lay between the germline ends. The CDR3 nucleotides read TGTGCCAGCAGTGAAGCAATTAGCGACTTGTCCTACGAGCAGTACTTC. It encodes CASSEAISDLSYEQYF.

Here the CDR3 reads CASSQGPQRATDTQYF. CDR3 sequence (DNA): TGTGCCAGCAGCCAAGGCCCCCAGCGGGCCACAGATACGCAGTATTTT. The chain uses TRBV14 and TRBJ2-3, with D possibly TRBD2 on 6 matching bases. Trimming pared 1 base from V and 2 bases from J, leaving 13 bases between. Germline-derived CDR1 and CDR2 are SGHDN and FVKESK. There are 16 residues in the CDR3. The full variable domain, completed using reference TRBV14 and TRBJ2-3, is EAGVTQFPSHSVIEKGQTVTLRCDPISGHDNLYWYRRVMGKEIKFLLHFVKESKQDESGMPNNRFLAERTGGTYSTLKVQPAELEDSGVYFCASSQGPQRATDTQYFGPGTRLTVL.

The rearrangement uses TRBV6-5 and TRBJ1-2, with D hard to call. This CDR3 comprises 14 residues. The V end was cut by 0 bases, the J end by 3 bases, with 8 bases between. Germline lookup yields CDR1 MNHEY and CDR2 SVGAGI. CDR3 region: CASSYSTSDYGYTF. CDR3 sequence (DNA): TGTGCCAGCAGTTACTCCACATCGGACTATGGCTACACCTTC.

This clonotype was picked up a small number of times. The chain recombines TRBV5-1 with TRBJ1-1; D gene ambiguous. Deletions cut 4 bases from V and 0 bases from J, with 10 bases between. Germline V gene lookup returns CDR1 SGHRS and CDR2 YFSETQ. The CDR3 length is 14 residues. The DNA of the CDR3 is TGCGCCAGCAGCCTAGACGGGATGAACACTGAAGCTTTCTTT. It translates to CASSLDGMNTEAFF.

The chain employs TRBV19 and TRBJ1-1; D is possibly TRBD1 (5 bases). Germline assignment: CDR1 LNHDA and CDR2 SQIVND (reference sequence). The CDR3 is 14 amino acids. The ends were cut back, 4 bases at V and 2 bases at J, with 11 bases in the middle. DNA for the CDR3: TGTGCCAGTAGTAACACAAGGGGAAACACTGAAGCTTTCTTT. Residues: CASSNTRGNTEAFF.

The gene calls are TRBV10-3 and TRBJ1-1; 8 bases match TRBD1. The trim removed 11 bases at V and 7 bases at J, leaving 12 bases unmatched. Germline loops: CDR1 ENHRY, CDR2 SYGVKD. CDR3 length: 13 residues. CDR3 residues: CASTDREEVEAFF. The CDR3 region has the DNA TGTGCCTCTACGGACAGGGAGGAAGTTGAAGCTTTCTTT.